Below are 9 T cell receptor delta chains sequenced from a single sample in a study of γδ T cells in repeated Plasmodium falciparum infection. Bulk repertoires came from Vgamma9/Vdelta2+ or Vdelta2-negative gammadelta T cells flow-sorted from PBMC. TCRdb reran clone calling via CATT on the multiplex PCR reads. Of approximately 53,000 delta-chain clones listed, around 1.8% were seen once; the top ten hold roughly 15%. The sequencing sample was made of gamma-delta T cells from blood. These receptors originate from a pool of human donors (malaria-infected and uninfected, not separated).

This clone was detected ten times or more. TCRdb attributes to this sequence the protein of a much larger clone, which differs from the DNA translation at residue 15; a read error is likely, and the protein displayed is translated from the DNA. The chain carries TRDV1 and TRDJ1, with TRDD3 identical over 10 bases. Germline V gene lookup returns CDR1 TSWWSYY and CDR2 QGS. The V gene end was trimmed by 0 bases and the J gene end by 3 bases; junction bases not matched to a gene: 16. The CDR3 spans 20 residues. CDR3: CALGELFFLRGIRSADKLIF. The CDR3 coding sequence is TGTGCTCTTGGGGAACTTTTCTTCCTACGGGGGATACGATCCGCCGATAAACTCATCTTT.

In its sample, this clone was seen many times. Here the CDR3 reads CALGNAIWERDKLIF. The CDR3 nucleotides read TGTGCTCTTGGGAACGCGATTTGGGAACGTGATAAACTCATCTTT. The genes are TRDV1 and TRDJ1; no clear D. Germline V lookup: CDR1 TSWWSYY, CDR2 QGS. With 5 bases removed from V and 5 bases from J, the gap between germline ends came to 18 bases. This CDR3 spans 15 amino acids.

This clone was picked up many times. The protein given by TCRdb reflects a much larger clone and differs at residue 15 from this DNA's translation, likely from a read error; the protein shown is the DNA's translation. The chain carries TRDV1 and TRDJ1; 10 bases map to TRDD3. Looked up from germline, CDR1 is TSWWSYY and CDR2 is QGS. J lost 1 base, V lost 1 base, and 18 bases had no gene match. CDR3 size: 21 residues. This CDR3 is CALGEQSGYWGISSGTDKLIF. CDR3 coding DNA: TGTGCTCTTGGGGAACAATCCGGGTACTGGGGGATCTCCTCTGGCACCGATAAACTCATCTTT.

This clone was found a few times. This sequence is one base from a far larger clone and is likely a read error. The same CDR3 arises from other DNA sequences in this sample as well. This chain joins TRDV2 and TRDJ1, with D possibly being TRDD2 (7 bases). The J gene comes from matching the DNA to germline here; TCRdb lacks it. The germline V and J ends were trimmed by 0 bases and 1 base, with 56 bases remaining between them. This CDR3 is built from 30 residues. Germline V CDR1 and CDR2: GEAIGNYY, EKD. The CDR3 nucleotides read TGTGCCTGTGACACCCCTCGTAGTATTCCTACTGGAGTCTGGGGATCCCCCGTACTGGCCCTCTCATATCCCACCGATAAACTCATCTTT. Protein sequence: CACDTPRSIPTGVWGSPVLALSYPTDKLIF.

This clone was counted only a few times. With a far larger clone one base away, a read error is the likely cause. The sample carries other DNA sequences with the same CDR3. The gene calls are TRDV1 and TRDJ2; 9 bases agree with TRDD3. No J segment appears in TCRdb, so it was assigned here by matching the sequence to germline. This CDR3 contains 23 residues. The germline V gene has CDR1 TSWWSYY and CDR2 QGS. Losses at the gene ends were 0 bases for V and 2 bases for J; bases not matched to a gene: 22. In DNA form, the CDR3 reads TGTGCTCTTGGGGAACTTAAGGGGGGATACAAGACCCTAAGCCTCACCTTGACAGCACAACTCTTCTTT. Residues: CALGELKGGYKTLSLTLTAQLFF.

Only a few counts were recorded for this clone. TCRdb's protein for this DNA is that of a much larger clone and differs from the translation at residue 14, likely a read error; the protein shown is the DNA translation. This sequence joins TRDV2 and TRDJ1, with 8 bases identical to TRDD3. Germline CDR1 GEAIGNYY, CDR2 EKD. This CDR3 comprises 23 residues. The V and J ends lost 3 bases and 2 bases, in that order; junction bases with no gene match: 31. The CDR3 sequence: CACDSEGDKREVLRSSRTDKLIF. DNA for the CDR3: TGTGCCTGTGACTCTGAGGGGGATAAAAGAGAGGTTTTGAGATCTAGTCGTACCGATAAACTCATCTTT.

In regard to this clone: This probably arose from a read error, given a far larger clone one base away. Distinct nucleotide sequences in the sample also encode this CDR3. The chain uses TRDV1 and TRDJ1, with 10 bases that match TRDD3. CDR1 TSWWSYY and CDR2 QGS come from the germline V gene. The CDR3 consists of 21 residues. V shed 6 bases and J 1 base; nucleotides not matched to a gene: 23. The CDR3 is CALGPLQPSILLGDATDKLIF. DNA for the CDR3: TGTGCTCTTGGCCCCCTCCAACCCTCCATCCTACTGGGGGATGCCACCGATAAACTCATCTTT.

A remark on this clone: Since a far larger clone is one base different, this is likely a read error. The DNA for the CDR3 is TGTGCTCTTGGGGAACTAGTTTCCCCTTGGTTGGACCTCCGCTGCCTACTGGGGGATCCTCTTTCCCAGTCCACCCCTCTTCAACCCGATAAACTCATCTTT. Its translation is CALGELVSPWLDLRCLLGDPLSQSTPLQPDKLIF. The rearrangement joins TRDV1 to TRDJ1; 10 bases map to TRDD3. Since TCRdb gives no J gene, matching the DNA to germline was used here to assign it. V was clipped by 0 bases and J by 3 bases; unmatched bases: 58. The CDR3 length is 34 residues. CDR1 and CDR2 (germline): TSWWSYY, QGS.

This clone occurred many times. V and J are TRDV1 and TRDJ2; 12 positions agree with TRDD3. The CDR3 spans 15 residues. CDR1 and CDR2 (germline): TSWWSYY, QGS. V lost 5 bases and J lost 12; bases outside the gene matches: 10. CDR3 DNA: TGTGCTCTTGGGTCCCTGGGGGATACGCGTATTGAACTCTTCTTT. This gives the protein CALGSLGDTRIELFF.